This T cell receptor (beta chain) was found in a study of cytomegalovirus exposure and HLA in healthy donors. General study points: No immune exposure information besides CMV serostatus was available. Later analysis showed most CMV-associated TCR beta chains appearing HLA-restricted.

Amplification used 60 Vbeta primers and 13 Jbeta primers. Clones were sequenced by immunoSEQ multiplex PCR, and TCRdb holds only the in-frame ones, with some missing. Its listing shows around 140,000 clones. With regard to this clone: The antigen remains unidentified.

Healthy bone marrow donors made up the donors. V gave up 3 bases and J gave up 10 bases, with 15 bases separating them. CDR1 and CDR2 from the germline V gene are MGHDK and SYGVNS. The CDR3 is 14 amino acids. This receptor was identified in a middle-aged woman in good health and CMV-seropositive. The chain couples TRBV25-1 to TRBJ1-4, with a weak D call TRBD1 (5 bases). Sequenced: PBMCs. The CDR3 protein is CASSDNLGDVKLFF. CDR3 nucleotide sequence: TGTGCCAGCAGTGACAATTTAGGGGATGTAAAACTGTTTTTT.